The rows below give T cell receptor beta chains drawn from one sample of a study of T cells after somatic rescue of genetic block. Produced via immunoSEQ multiplex PCR; TCRdb's table is partial and in-frame only. The sample yields tens of thousands of clones, 92% seen once. The sequencing input was peripheral blood mononuclear cells (PBMCs). The receptor source for this set is a man aged 35 to 55. CDR3s include the opening cysteine and the closing phenylalanine or tryptophan. D genes are given only for firm matches. For some rows the clone size is stated as once, few or many, or as a class when expanded; others skip it.

clone size	V gene	J gene	D gene	CDR3 DNA	CDR3 protein
NA	TRBV29-1	TRBJ1-2	TRBD1	TGCAGCGTCGGACAGGGCTATGGCTACACCTTC	CSVGQGYGYTF
NA	TRBV5-3	TRBJ1-2	NA	TGTGCCAGAAGCTTGGGACAAGCGGACTATGGCTACACCTTC	CARSLGQADYGYTF
NA	TRBV21-1	TRBJ1-2	NA	TGTGCCAGCAGTCGCAGGGACAAACCCCTCAAGGATGGCTACACCTTC	CASSRRDKPLKDGYTF
NA	TRBV10-3	TRBJ1-6	NA	TGTGCCATCAGTGACAGCTCCTATAATTCACCCCTCCACTTT	CAISDSSYNSPLHF
once	TRBV7-9	TRBJ1-2	NA	TGTGCCAGCAGCTTACAAGGGATTGATGGCTACACCTTC	CASSLQGIDGYTF
NA	TRBV7-8	TRBJ1-2	NA	TGTGCCAGCAGTTTCACAGCTAACTATGGCTACACCTTC	CASSFTANYGYTF
once	TRBV18	TRBJ1-2	TRBD1	TGTGCCAGCTCAACGCCGGGACAGGGGGCGTATGGCTACACCTTC	CASSTPGQGAYGYTF
few	TRBV27	TRBJ1-1	NA	TGTGCCAGCGGGGTATACACTGAAGCTTTCTTT	CASGVYTEAFF
NA	TRBV7-3	TRBJ1-2	NA	TGTGCCAGCAGCCTGATCGGGGGGCGAGGCTATGGCTACACCTTC	CASSLIGGRGYGYTF
NA	TRBV6-5	TRBJ1-2	NA	TGTGCCAGCAGTTACTCTGGCAGGCATGGCTACACCTTC	CASSYSGRHGYTF
NA	TRBV6-4	TRBJ1-1	NA	TGTGCCAGCAGTGAGGCAGGGAACACTGAAGCTTTCTTT	CASSEAGNTEAFF
NA	TRBV4-1	TRBJ2-3	NA	TGCGCCAGCAGCCGAGGGACGGACACCGGAGATACGCAGTATTTT	CASSRGTDTGDTQYF
NA	TRBV6-1	TRBJ1-1	TRBD1	TGTGCCAGCAGTTTTTACGGGACAGTTGAAGCTTTCTTT	CASSFYGTVEAFF
NA	TRBV30	TRBJ1-2	NA	TGTGCCTGGAGTCCGACGGAAGGCTACACCTTC	CAWSPTEGYTF
NA	TRBV15	TRBJ2-6	NA	TGTGCCACCAGCAGAGGGGCCGGGGGCGGTGGGGCCAACGTCCTGACTTTC	CATSRGAGGGGANVLTF
once	TRBV7-8	TRBJ2-1	TRBD1	TGTGCCAGCAGCTGGGGACAGGGGGGAAATGAGCAGTTCTTC	CASSWGQGGNEQFF
NA	TRBV25-1	TRBJ2-7	NA	TGTGCCAGCAGCTTGTACGAGCAGTACTTC	CASSLYEQYF
NA	TRBV6-1	TRBJ2-1	TRBD1	TGTGCCAGCAGTGAACAGGGGGTTTTTGAGCAGTTCTTC	CASSEQGVFEQFF
once	TRBV28	TRBJ2-6	NA	TGTGCCAGCCTTGACCGGAGCTCTGGGGCCAACGTCCTGACTTTC	CASLDRSSGANVLTF
NA	TRBV7-6	TRBJ1-3	NA	TGTGCCAGCAGCTTAGGGACCTCTGGAAACACCATATATTTT	CASSLGTSGNTIYF
once	TRBV7-9	TRBJ2-6	NA	TGTGCCAGCAGCTTCACAGGGAGGTCTGGGGCCAACGTCCTGACTTTC	CASSFTGRSGANVLTF
NA	TRBV6-5	TRBJ1-1	NA	TGTGCCAGCAGTTACTCTGAAGGCCGGAACACTGAAGCTTTCTTT	CASSYSEGRNTEAFF
NA	TRBV5-8	TRBJ1-5	NA	TGTGCCAGCAGCCCTGGACGGGGACTTAAGAATAGCAATCAGCCCCAGCATTTT	CASSPGRGLKNSNQPQHF
NA	TRBV7-9	TRBJ1-4	NA	TGTGCCAGCAGCTTAGGACAGTCAACTAATGAAAAACTGTTTTTT	CASSLGQSTNEKLFF
NA	TRBV2	TRBJ1-2	TRBD1	TGTGCCGGGAAAACAGGGGCCAAATCCTATGGCTACACCTTC	CAGKTGAKSYGYTF
NA	TRBV5-1	TRBJ2-7	TRBD1	TGCGCCAGCAGCTGGGGGACAGGGTCAACCTACGAGCAGTACTTC	CASSWGTGSTYEQYF
once	TRBV6-5	TRBJ2-3	TRBD2	TGTGCCAGCCGGGGGGACACAGATACGCAGTATTTT	CASRGDTDTQYF